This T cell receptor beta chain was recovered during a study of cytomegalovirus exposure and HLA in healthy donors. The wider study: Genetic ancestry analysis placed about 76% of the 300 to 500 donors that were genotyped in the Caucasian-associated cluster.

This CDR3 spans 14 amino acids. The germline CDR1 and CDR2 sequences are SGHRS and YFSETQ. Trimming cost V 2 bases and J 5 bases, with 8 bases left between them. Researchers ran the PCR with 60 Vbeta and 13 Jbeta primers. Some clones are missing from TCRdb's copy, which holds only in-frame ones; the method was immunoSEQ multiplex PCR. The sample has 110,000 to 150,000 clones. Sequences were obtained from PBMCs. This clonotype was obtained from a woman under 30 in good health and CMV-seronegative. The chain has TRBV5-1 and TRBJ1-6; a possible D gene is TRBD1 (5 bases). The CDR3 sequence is CASSLTRDNSPLHF. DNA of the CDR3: TGCGCCAGCAGCTTAACCAGGGATAATTCACCCCTCCACTTT.